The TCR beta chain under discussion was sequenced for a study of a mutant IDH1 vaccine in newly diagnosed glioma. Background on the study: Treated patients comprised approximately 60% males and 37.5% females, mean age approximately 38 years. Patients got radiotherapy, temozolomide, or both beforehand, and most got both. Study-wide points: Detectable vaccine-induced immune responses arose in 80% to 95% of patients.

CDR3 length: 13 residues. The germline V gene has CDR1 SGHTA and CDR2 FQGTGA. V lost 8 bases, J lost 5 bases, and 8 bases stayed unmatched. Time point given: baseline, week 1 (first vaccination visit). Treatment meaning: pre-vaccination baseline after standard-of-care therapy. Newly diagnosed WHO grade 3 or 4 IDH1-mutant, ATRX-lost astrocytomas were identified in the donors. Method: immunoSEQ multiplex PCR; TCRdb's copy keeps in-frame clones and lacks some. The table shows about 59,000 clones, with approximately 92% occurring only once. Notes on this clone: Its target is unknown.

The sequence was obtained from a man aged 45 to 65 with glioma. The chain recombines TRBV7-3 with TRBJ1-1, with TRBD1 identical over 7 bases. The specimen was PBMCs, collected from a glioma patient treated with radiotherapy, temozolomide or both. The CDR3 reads CASPGQGGTEAFF. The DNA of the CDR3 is TGTGCCAGCCCAGGGCAGGGGGGAACTGAAGCTTTCTTT.